Below are 3 T cell receptor beta chains sequenced from a single sample in a study of vaccination and CD4 T cells after COVID-19. Cultured CD4+ T cell DNA was sequenced using the Oncomine TCR Beta short-read assay. TCRdb reprocessed the PCR reads with MiXCR, giving one entry per CDR3 protein. The sample shows more than 9,000 distinct CDR3 sequences, roughly 60% of them seen only once. Treatment described: roughly 10-day PBMC culture with coronavirus spike peptide pools or control peptides (ViraFEST assay). These receptors have no known antigen. Sequencing input: CD4+ T cells from blood, cultured in vitro. The receptor source for this set is a human donor who had recovered from COVID-19.

The chain combines TRBV28 with TRBJ1-3; 7 bases align to TRBD1. With V trimmed by 8 bases and J by 1 base, 8 bases remained unmatched. The CDR3 sequence is 15 residues long. Looked up from germline, CDR1 is MDHEN and CDR2 is SYDVKM. The DNA of the CDR3 is TGTGCCAGCGTAGGAGGGGGCGCGTCTGGAAACACCATATATTTT. This encodes CASVGGGASGNTIYF.

This clonotype has only a few counts. The chain joins TRBV20-1 to TRBJ2-3; 10 nucleotides line up with TRBD2. With 6 bases clipped from V and 6 bases from J, the junction kept 30 bases outside the gene matches. Germline-derived CDR1 and CDR2 are DFQATT and SNEGSKA (reference sequence). The CDR3 sequence is 21 residues long. The CDR3 DNA reads TGCAGTGCCAATAGGGGATATGGGGCTAGCGGGAGAGCAGCGGGTGTGGATACGCAGTATTTT. Protein: CSANRGYGASGRAAGVDTQYF.

This clonotype was found a few times. The chain employs TRBV6-1 and TRBJ1-2; maybe TRBD1 (5 bases). The V gene's germline CDR1 is MNHNS and CDR2 SASEGT. V lost 7 bases and J lost 5, with 14 bases in between. This CDR3 has 13 residues. The CDR3 DNA sequence: TGTGCCAGCATCCCCAGGGAGGGTTATGGCTACACCTTC. This gives the protein CASIPREGYGYTF.